The sequence of this TCR beta chain was determined in a study of cytomegalovirus exposure and HLA in healthy donors. The CDR3 has 17 residues. The trim removed 3 bases at V and 1 base at J, leaving 10 bases unmatched. The germline V gene has CDR1 LNHDA and CDR2 SQIVND (reference sequence). The PCR used 60 Vbeta and 13 Jbeta primers. Profiled with immunoSEQ multiplex PCR; TCRdb holds only in-frame clones, not every one. Of roughly 120,000 clones listed, 60% to 85% are singletons. The rearrangement joins TRBV19 to TRBJ1-1; 8 bases match TRBD1. The sample consisted of PBMCs. The receptor was derived from a woman between 18 and 29 years old in good health and CMV-seronegative. The CDR3 DNA is TGTGCCAGTAGTATCGGGACAGGCGGTCTACGGAACACTGAAGCTTTCTTT. This gives the protein CASSIGTGGLRNTEAFF.